This TCR beta chain comes out of a study of blood T cell repertoires in COVID-19. The wider study: Specimens from acute and convalescent COVID-19 originated in the United States, Italy and Spain.

This table comes from immunoSEQ multiplex PCR, and its TCRdb copy is limited to in-frame clones, with some not included. In the table there are about 190,000 clones, approximately 86% of which are singletons. CDR1 is MGHRA, CDR2 YSYEKL, per germline. V dropped 4 bases and J dropped 3 bases, with 12 bases sitting between them. The CDR3 is 15 residues long. This rearrangement joins TRBV4-1 to TRBJ1-4; D unresolved. Sequenced material: peripheral blood. This TCR was sampled from a man in his forties with active or convalescent COVID-19. Written as DNA, the CDR3 is TGCGCCAGCAGCCCAACAGCTCCAGCTAATGAAAAACTGTTTTTT. This gives the protein CASSPTAPANEKLFF.